This paragraph reports one T cell receptor beta chain. Its antigen remains unknown. The data stem from a study of immune evolution from preneoplasia to lung adenocarcinoma. Premalignant or tumor cells were enriched by macro-dissection after pathologic assessment. Regarding the study as a whole: Clonality was highest in normal lung, lower in later-stage lesions apparently. Top clone frequencies peaked in normal lung, apparently declining through invasive adenocarcinoma.

Germline lookup yields CDR1 MDHEN and CDR2 SYDVKM. V lost 6 bases to trimming and J lost 8 bases; unmatched junction nucleotides: 18. The CDR3 consists of 17 residues. Assay: immunoSEQ multiplex PCR; the TCRdb copy retains only in-frame clones and omits some. Of some 12,000 clones in the sample, under 90% were seen once. The receptor was derived from a person aged 50 to 70 with lung adenocarcinoma. J is TRBJ2-1 and V is TRBV28, with 8 positions matching TRBD2. Sequenced: FFPE tissue from an adenomatous hyperplasia lung lesion. The subset denotes: atypical adenomatous hyperplasia (AAH), lung preneoplasia. CDR3 DNA: TGTGCCAGCAGACAACCGGGACTAGGGTATACTAAAGATGAGCAGTTCTTC. Its protein product is CASRQPGLGYTKDEQFF. Variable domain in full (rest from reference TRBV28 and TRBJ2-1): DVKVTQSSRYLVKRTGEKVFLECVQDMDHENMFWYRQDPGLGLRLIYFSYDVKMKEKGDIPEGYSVSREKKERFSLILESASTNQTSMYLCASRQPGLGYTKDEQFFGPGTRLTVL.